This TCR beta chain comes out of a study of regulatory T cells in long-lasting Graves disease. Notes on the study in general: Persistent patients had more shared public clonotypes (2,741) than new patients (about 880).

A remark on this clonotype: Its antigen remains unidentified.

The TCR beta library used iRepertoire HTBI primers with Arm-PCR amplification of CDR3. TCRdb called the multiplex PCR reads again in MiXCR, with one record for every CDR3 protein. The table records 390,000 or so distinct CDR3 sequences, about 12% of them present only once. Germline V CDR1 and CDR2: DFQATT, SNEGSKA (reference sequence). After removal of 3 bases from V and 1 base from J, the junction contained 18 bases not matched to a gene. The CDR3 sequence is 19 residues long. Documented time point: newly diagnosed GD, antithyroid drugs for less than 3 months. Extracted PBMC RNA gave rise to the TCR library. Another study also made use of these data, one on T cells in Graves' hyperthyroidism and ophthalmopathy.

This sequence originates from a woman younger than 35 with Graves disease. The chain combines TRBV20-1 with TRBJ2-5, with 9 bases aligning to TRBD1. The starting material was peripheral blood mononuclear cells (PBMCs), obtained at new diagnosis, from a patient treated with antithyroid drugs. CDR3 in amino acids: CSARGERNEGQGIQETQYF. The CDR3 bases are TGCAGTGCTAGGGGGGAAAGGAATGAAGGACAGGGGATCCAAGAGACCCAGTACTTC.